This T cell receptor beta chain was retrieved from a study of cytomegalovirus exposure and HLA in healthy donors. In the study overall: Of some 410 genotyped donors, roughly 81% grouped in the Caucasian-associated ancestry cluster. General study results and limits: Further analysis was carried out later, and it showed several of the most significant clusters appearing linked to common viral pathogens.

Primers included in the PCR were 60 Vbeta and 13 Jbeta primers. Method: immunoSEQ multiplex PCR; TCRdb's copy keeps in-frame clones and lacks some. The sample includes around 130,000 clones, roughly 80% of them seen just once. This CDR3 is 14 amino acids long. With 4 bases removed from V and 7 bases from J, the gap between germline ends came to 14 bases. The V gene's germline CDR1 is MNHEY and CDR2 SVGAGI. This clone has more than one count but fewer than ten. Its antigen is unidentified. This sequence was found in a female donor in good health and CMV-seronegative. Sequenced input: PBMCs. V usage is TRBV6-5 and J usage is TRBJ1-5; D perhaps matches TRBD1 (5 bases). The CDR3 region is CASSSGVAGQPQHF. The CDR3 DNA is TGTGCCAGCAGTTCCGGAGTCGCAGGGCAGCCCCAGCATTTT.